These T cell receptor beta chains were read from a single sample in a study of T-cell reconstitution after alpha-beta-depleted transplantation in children. One entry per CDR3 protein, called by TCRdb with MiXCR from the PCR reads. In the table there are 150,000 to 250,000 distinct CDR3 sequences, approximately 14% of which are singletons. Sequenced material: PBMCs from the stem cell graft donor, taken from the stem cell graft. The receptors originated from a human donor who donated a stem cell graft to a child with acute lymphoblastic leukemia. Each CDR3 is given with its conserved first and last residue. The order of the fields is D gene, J gene, clone size, V gene, CDR3 protein, CDR3 DNA. The D gene is left open where the match is weak. The listing skips clone size in some rows; elsewhere it reads once, few, many or a size class.

. TRBJ2-5 many TRBV5-1 CASSLGLPMEETQYF TGCGCCAGCAGCTTGGGACTACCCATGGAAGAGACCCAGTACTTC
. TRBJ1-2 . TRBV2 CASIPLGRFYGYTF TGTGCCAGCATCCCGCTGGGCAGGTTCTATGGCTACACCTTC
. TRBJ2-2 many TRBV4-1 CASSQAQGELFF TGCGCCAGCAGCCAAGCCCAAGGGGAGCTGTTTTTT
TRBD1 TRBJ1-5 many TRBV28 CASTMDRGDQPQHF TGTGCCAGCACCATGGACAGGGGGGATCAGCCCCAGCATTTT
. TRBJ2-1 . TRBV6-2/TRBV6-3 CASYNEQFF TGTGCCAGTTACAATGAGCAGTTCTTC
. TRBJ1-4 many TRBV12-3/TRBV12-4 CASLGPASEKLFF TGTGCCAGCCTGGGACCCGCAAGCGAAAAACTGTTTTTT
. TRBJ2-7 . TRBV11-3 CASSTRDQGHYEQYF TGTGCCAGCAGCACCCGGGACCAAGGTCACTACGAGCAGTACTTC
. TRBJ2-1 many TRBV27 CASTSPRPLGSGEQFF TGTGCCAGCACATCCCCACGGCCACTCGGTTCGGGGGAGCAGTTCTTC
TRBD1 TRBJ2-3 many TRBV5-1 CASSLFSVGQGSDTQYF TGCGCCAGCAGCTTGTTTTCTGTGGGACAGGGGAGCGATACGCAGTATTTT
TRBD2 TRBJ2-7 many TRBV20-1 CSARDRREGPYEQYF TGCAGTGCTAGAGATCGACGGGAGGGCCCCTACGAGCAGTACTTC
. TRBJ2-3 many TRBV25-1 CASSEYGMDTTDTQYF TGTGCCAGCAGTGAATATGGAATGGACACCACAGATACGCAGTATTTT
TRBD2 TRBJ2-6 few TRBV7-2 CANERGGLSGANVLTF TGTGCCAACGAGCGCGGGGGGCTCTCTGGGGCCAACGTCCTGACTTTC
. TRBJ1-1 many TRBV12-3/TRBV12-4 CASSPPKRNTEAFF TGTGCCAGCAGTCCCCCTAAGCGGAACACTGAAGCTTTCTTT
. TRBJ2-1 many TRBV10-1 CASSPVITTEQFF TGCGCCAGCAGTCCCGTTATTACAACTGAGCAGTTCTTC
. TRBJ2-1 many TRBV5-1 CASSFLTVYKGDEQFF TGCGCCAGCAGCTTCCTTACGGTCTATAAGGGGGATGAGCAGTTCTTC
. TRBJ2-5 many TRBV3-1 CASSQAPRETQYF TGTGCCAGCAGCCAAGCGCCCAGAGAGACCCAGTACTTC
. TRBJ2-3 many TRBV29-1 CSVERGDGTDTQYF TGCAGCGTTGAACGGGGAGATGGCACAGATACGCAGTATTTT
. TRBJ1-5 . TRBV19 CASSVTGGAQHF TGTGCCAGTAGTGTCACAGGCGGGGCCCAGCATTTT
. TRBJ1-5 once TRBV11-2 CASGQSNQPQHF TGTGCCAGCGGTCAAAGCAATCAGCCCCAGCATTTT
. TRBJ2-7 many TRBV29-1 CSVAHEQYF TGCAGCGTCGCACACGAGCAGTACTTC
TRBD1 TRBJ1-1 once TRBV12-3/TRBV12-4 CASSETGNFGTEAFF TGTGCCAGCAGTGAGACAGGGAACTTCGGGACTGAAGCTTTCTTT
TRBD2 TRBJ2-7 many TRBV5-8 CASSLFAGLTYEQYF TGTGCCAGCAGCTTGTTTGCGGGACTAACCTACGAGCAGTACTTC
TRBD1 TRBJ2-2 . TRBV5-5 CASSEDRGRGTGELFF TGTGCCAGCAGCGAGGACAGGGGGCGAGGCACCGGGGAGCTGTTTTTT
. TRBJ2-6 many TRBV6-1 CASSHRTAFSSGANVLTF TGTGCCAGCAGCCACCGGACAGCTTTCTCCTCTGGGGCCAACGTCCTGACTTTC
. TRBJ2-7 . TRBV19 CASSIGNRAYEQYF TGTGCCAGTAGTATAGGTAACAGGGCCTACGAGCAGTACTTC
. TRBJ2-2 many TRBV6-5 CASSYADTGELFF TGTGCCAGCAGTTACGCCGACACCGGGGAGCTGTTTTTT
. TRBJ1-1 few TRBV5-1 CASARQYGGLTEAFF TGCGCCAGCGCACGGCAATACGGGGGCTTGACTGAAGCTTTCTTT
TRBD2 TRBJ2-1 many TRBV6-4 CASSPLRRESNEQFF TGTGCCAGCAGCCCTCTCCGGCGGGAGAGTAATGAGCAGTTCTTC
. TRBJ2-1 many TRBV5-6 CASSLVERPYNEQFF TGTGCCAGCAGCTTGGTCGAGCGCCCCTACAATGAGCAGTTCTTC
. TRBJ1-3 few TRBV20-1 CSASEGGHLDTIYF TGCAGTGCTTCCGAGGGGGGACACCTGGACACCATATATTTT
. TRBJ2-5 many TRBV5-6 CASREGRERKTQYF TGTGCCAGCAGGGAGGGACGGGAACGGAAGACCCAGTACTTC
. TRBJ2-6 many TRBV5-1 CASRPDPSGANVLTF TGCGCCAGCAGACCGGACCCCTCTGGGGCCAACGTCCTGACTTTC
TRBD1 TRBJ2-2 many TRBV29-1 CSVEVARTGDTGELFF TGCAGCGTTGAAGTCGCAAGGACAGGAGACACCGGGGAGCTGTTTTTT
TRBD1 TRBJ2-5 many TRBV20-1 CSARRTGEETQYF TGCAGTGCTAGGAGGACAGGGGAGGAGACCCAGTACTTC
. TRBJ1-1 . TRBV10-3 CAISDDRGTTEAFF TGTGCCATCAGTGACGACAGAGGAACCACTGAAGCTTTCTTT
TRBD1 TRBJ1-3 many TRBV5-1 CASRRDSGNTIYF TGCGCCAGCAGACGGGACAGCGGAAACACCATATATTTT
TRBD2 TRBJ2-2 many TRBV6-1 CASNSYIGLAGGGGELFF TGTGCCAGCAACAGTTACATAGGCCTAGCGGGAGGAGGTGGGGAGCTGTTTTTT
. TRBJ1-1 many TRBV12-3/TRBV12-4 CASSLFGRANTEAFF TGTGCCAGCAGTTTATTCGGCAGGGCGAACACTGAAGCTTTCTTT
. TRBJ2-1 few TRBV7-8 CASKAAGSERSYNEQFF TGTGCCAGCAAAGCCGCCGGGAGTGAGCGTTCCTACAATGAGCAGTTCTTC
. TRBJ2-7 many TRBV5-1 CASSLELAHEQYF TGCGCCAGCAGCTTGGAACTAGCCCACGAGCAGTACTTC
. TRBJ2-3 . TRBV27 CASSSRRALTDTQYF TGTGCCAGCAGTTCGCGAAGGGCTCTCACAGATACGCAGTATTTT
TRBD1 TRBJ1-2 many TRBV7-8 CASSHGTGGGGYTF TGTGCCAGCAGCCACGGGACAGGGGGAGGCGGCTACACCTTC
. TRBJ2-7 few TRBV11-3 CASSLSPGQGYEQYF TGTGCCAGCAGCCTTAGTCCCGGGCAGGGCTACGAGCAGTACTTC
TRBD1 TRBJ1-4 . TRBV18 CASSQTGLGEKLFF TGTGCCAGCTCACAGACAGGGCTGGGGGAAAAACTGTTTTTT
. TRBJ2-3 many TRBV6-1 CASSVRQFEGDTQYF TGTGCCAGCAGTGTTAGACAGTTCGAAGGAGATACGCAGTATTTT
TRBD1 TRBJ2-3 many TRBV5-5 CASSLAAGQDTDTQYF TGTGCCAGCAGCTTGGCCGCGGGACAGGACACAGATACGCAGTATTTT
TRBD2 TRBJ2-3 many TRBV25-1 CASSELFGTSGYTDTQYF TGTGCCAGCAGTGAATTGTTCGGGACTAGCGGATACACAGATACGCAGTATTTT
. TRBJ1-1 many TRBV28 CASSGGPSEAFF TGTGCCAGCAGTGGCGGACCGTCTGAAGCTTTCTTT
TRBD1 TRBJ2-7 many TRBV12-3/TRBV12-4 CASRGQGGSYEQYF TGTGCCAGCAGGGGACAGGGGGGTTCCTACGAGCAGTACTTC
. TRBJ2-3 few TRBV20-1 CSASRPGAHTDTQYF TGCAGTGCTAGTCGCCCGGGGGCCCACACAGATACGCAGTATTTT
. TRBJ2-5 many TRBV11-2 CASRPSGQETQYF TGTGCCAGCAGGCCCTCGGGCCAAGAGACCCAGTACTTC
. TRBJ2-3 many TRBV5-5 CASSLDMYTDTQYF TGTGCCAGCAGCTTGGACATGTACACAGATACGCAGTATTTT